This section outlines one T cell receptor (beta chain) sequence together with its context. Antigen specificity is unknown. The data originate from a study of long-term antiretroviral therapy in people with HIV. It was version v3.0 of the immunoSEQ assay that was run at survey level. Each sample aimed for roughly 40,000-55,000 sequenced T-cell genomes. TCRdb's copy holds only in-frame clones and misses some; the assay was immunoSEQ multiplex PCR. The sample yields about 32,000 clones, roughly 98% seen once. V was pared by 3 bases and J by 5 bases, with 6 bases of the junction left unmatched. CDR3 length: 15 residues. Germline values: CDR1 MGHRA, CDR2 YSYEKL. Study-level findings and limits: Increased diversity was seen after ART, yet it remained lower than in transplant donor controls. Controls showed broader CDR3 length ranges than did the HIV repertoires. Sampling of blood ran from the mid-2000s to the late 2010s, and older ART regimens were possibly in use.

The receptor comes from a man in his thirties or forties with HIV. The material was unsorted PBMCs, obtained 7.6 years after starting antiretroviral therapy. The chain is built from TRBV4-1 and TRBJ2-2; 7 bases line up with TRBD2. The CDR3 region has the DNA TGCGCCAGCAGCCACCGGGACTATCCAACCGGGGAGCTGTTTTTT. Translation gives CASSHRDYPTGELFF.